This is a list of T cell receptor beta chains from one sample in a study of cytotoxic CD8 clonotypes in ibrutinib-treated CLL. Data came from immunoSEQ multiplex PCR; TCRdb stores just in-frame clones and leaves some out. The sample has about 50,000 clones, about three fifths seen once. This specimen consisted of PBMCs, obtained after 24 months of ibrutinib treatment. Receptor source: a human donor with chronic lymphocytic leukemia. Both conserved end residues are part of each CDR3. The order of the fields is D gene, V gene, clone size, J gene, CDR3 protein, CDR3 DNA. A D gene is named only where the DNA matches it firmly. Size tells how often a clone was seen (once, few, many) or the class of an expanded clone, and some rows leave it out.

d_call: TRBD1
v_call: TRBV7-9
clone_size: NA
j_call: TRBJ2-2
cdr3_aa: CASSRWDRATGELFF
cdr3_nt: TGTGCCAGCAGCCGGTGGGACAGGGCGACCGGGGAGCTGTTTTTT

d_call: NA
v_call: TRBV6-1
clone_size: NA
j_call: TRBJ2-5
cdr3_aa: CASSEGRLSSETQYF
cdr3_nt: TGTGCCAGCAGTGAGGGCAGGTTGAGCTCGGAGACCCAGTACTTC

d_call: TRBD1
v_call: TRBV10-2
clone_size: few
j_call: TRBJ1-1
cdr3_aa: CASRSGGSMTEAFF
cdr3_nt: TGCGCCAGCAGGTCAGGGGGATCTATGACTGAAGCTTTCTTT

d_call: NA
v_call: TRBV12-5
clone_size: few
j_call: TRBJ1-5
cdr3_aa: CASGLSGKGKGQPQHF
cdr3_nt: TGTGCTAGTGGTTTGTCAGGGAAAGGGAAGGGTCAGCCCCAGCATTTT

d_call: TRBD2
v_call: TRBV7-9
clone_size: once
j_call: TRBJ2-3
cdr3_aa: CASSAGLAGGPSDTQYF
cdr3_nt: TGTGCCAGCAGCGCAGGACTAGCGGGGGGGCCCTCAGATACGCAGTATTTT

d_call: NA
v_call: TRBV10-3
clone_size: NA
j_call: TRBJ2-5
cdr3_aa: CAISARLAGEKRGETQYF
cdr3_nt: TGTGCCATCAGTGCCCGGCTGGCAGGGGAAAAAAGAGGGGAGACCCAGTACTTC

d_call: NA
v_call: TRBV20-1
clone_size: few
j_call: TRBJ2-7
cdr3_aa: CSARDKAPF
cdr3_nt: TGCAGTGCTAGAGATAAGGCCCCCTTC

d_call: NA
v_call: TRBV15
clone_size: NA
j_call: TRBJ2-7
cdr3_aa: CATTREKGVSYEQYF
cdr3_nt: TGTGCCACCACCCGAGAGAAGGGAGTGAGCTACGAGCAGTACTTC

d_call: TRBD1
v_call: TRBV7-2
clone_size: NA
j_call: TRBJ1-2
cdr3_aa: CASSFKTGGRYGYTF
cdr3_nt: TGTGCCAGCAGCTTCAAGACAGGGGGACGATATGGCTACACCTTC

d_call: NA
v_call: TRBV11-2
clone_size: NA
j_call: TRBJ2-7
cdr3_aa: CASSLGVSYEQYF
cdr3_nt: TGTGCCAGCAGCTTGGGCGTCTCCTACGAGCAGTACTTC

d_call: NA
v_call: TRBV2
clone_size: NA
j_call: TRBJ2-3
cdr3_aa: CASSPTGRLSTDTQYF
cdr3_nt: TGTGCCAGCAGCCCTACCGGGCGTCTTAGCACAGATACGCAGTATTTT

d_call: NA
v_call: TRBV27
clone_size: NA
j_call: TRBJ1-6
cdr3_aa: CARKPGQPNSPLHF
cdr3_nt: TGTGCCAGGAAACCCGGGCAGCCCAATTCACCCCTCCACTTT

d_call: NA
v_call: TRBV11-2
clone_size: few
j_call: TRBJ2-1
cdr3_aa: CASSLASGYNEQFF
cdr3_nt: TGTGCCAGCAGCTTAGCCTCCGGTTACAATGAGCAGTTCTTC